This section outlines one T cell receptor (beta chain) sequence together with its context. Other DNA sequences of this sample code for an identical CDR3. Measured with immunoSEQ multiplex PCR; TCRdb has only the in-frame clones, and not every one. Among approximately 200,000 clones listed, about 84% were seen once. This sample is drawn from a study of blood T cell repertoires in COVID-19. Participant ages covered roughly 18 to 89 years across 24 US areas. Germline-derived CDR1 and CDR2 are LNHDA and SQIVND (reference sequence). The trim removed 3 bases at V and 3 bases at J, leaving 2 bases unmatched. The CDR3 covers 14 residues.

The clonotype originates from a man in his sixties who had recovered from COVID-19. Material for sequencing was PBMCs or T cells enriched from blood (not recorded which). The V call is TRBV19, the J call TRBJ1-2; 9 nucleotides line up with TRBD1. CDR3 coding DNA: TGTGCCAGTAGTATTACAGGGGGCTACTATGGCTACACCTTC. It specifies CASSITGGYYGYTF.